This T cell receptor (beta chain) was found in a study of T cell repertoires in cytomegalovirus infection. TCRdb re-called the reads through MiXCR, storing one row per CDR3 protein. The sample records a few hundred thousand distinct CDR3 sequences, about 28% being singletons. The trim removed 7 bases at V and 4 bases at J, leaving 11 bases unmatched. The CDR3 contains 16 residues. From germline, CDR1 is MNHEY and CDR2 SVGEGT. This clonotype was seen a few times. Its antigen is as yet unknown. The sample consisted of cultured PBMCs, taken from culture after CMV antigen stimulation. V is TRBV6-2 or TRBV6-3 and J is TRBJ2-5; TRBD2 aligns across 11 bases. This sequence was found in a human donor in good health (CMV status not recorded). Some clones in this sample may be carry-over from other donors' samples. CDR3 sequence (DNA): TGTGCCAGCAAAACCTTACTAGCGGGGGCCCGAGAGACCCAGTACTTC. Translation: CASKTLLAGARETQYF.